A selection of T cell receptor beta chains follows, all from one sample in a study of cytomegalovirus exposure and HLA in healthy donors. The assay was immunoSEQ multiplex PCR, and TCRdb's table has in-frame clones only and misses some. The data show some 130,000 clones, 80% seen once. Sequencing was done on a sample of PBMCs. Receptors originate from a male donor in good health and CMV-seronegative. The CDR3 runs from the conserved cysteine through the conserved F or W. The D gene is left open where the match is weak. Expanded clones get a size class; other rows say once, few or many, or leave the size out.

J gene,clone size,D gene,V gene,CDR3 DNA,CDR3 protein
TRBJ2-7,few,.,TRBV2,TGTGCCAGTCGGGGACAAAGATTCTACGAGCAGTACTTC,CASRGQRFYEQYF
TRBJ1-5,.,.,TRBV11-2,TGTGCCAGCAGCTTACTGAGCAATCAGCCCCAGCATTTT,CASSLLSNQPQHF
TRBJ2-1,.,.,TRBV5-1,TGCGCCAGCCGACTAGATGTGGGCAATGAGCAGTTCTTC,CASRLDVGNEQFF
TRBJ2-1,.,TRBD1,TRBV30,TGTGCCTGGAGTGTCCGAACAGGGGGCTACTACAATGAGCAGTTCTTC,CAWSVRTGGYYNEQFF
TRBJ1-1,.,TRBD1,TRBV25-1,TGTGCCAGCAGTGCCCGGACAGGCACAATTGAAGCTTTCTTT,CASSARTGTIEAFF
TRBJ1-1,.,TRBD1,TRBV14,TGTGCCAGCAGCCAACCGACAGGGGTAAACACTGAAGCTTTCTTT,CASSQPTGVNTEAFF
TRBJ1-1,few,TRBD1,TRBV15,TGTGCCACCAGCAGAGAGGGACAGGGTGGAGAAAACACTGAAGCTTTCTTT,CATSREGQGGENTEAFF
TRBJ2-1,.,TRBD2,TRBV5-4,TGTGCCAGCAGCCCGAATAGTCCGGGGGGCTACAATGAGCAGTTCTTC,CASSPNSPGGYNEQFF
TRBJ2-5,few,.,TRBV6-1,TGTGCCAGCAGTGAATTTAGTGGTTTGGAGACCCAGTACTTC,CASSEFSGLETQYF
TRBJ2-5,.,.,TRBV10-1,TGCGCCAGCAGTGGTGGCGGCGAGACCCAGTACTTC,CASSGGGETQYF
TRBJ1-4,.,TRBD1,TRBV19,TGTGCCACTCGACAGGGTACGATGACTAATGAAAAACTGTTTTTT,CATRQGTMTNEKLFF
TRBJ2-2,.,TRBD2,TRBV2,TGTGCCAGCAATAAAGAGCGGGGGGGCCTCACCGGGGAGCTGTTTTTT,CASNKERGGLTGELFF
TRBJ1-1,.,.,TRBV10-2,TGCGCCAGCAGTGAGTCGAGCGGGGGAAGCACTGAAGCTTTCTTT,CASSESSGGSTEAFF
TRBJ2-5,.,TRBD2,TRBV10-1,TGCGCCAGCAGTCGACTCCTAGCGGCAACGTACCAAGAGACCCAGTACTTC,CASSRLLAATYQETQYF
TRBJ1-6,.,.,TRBV27,TGTGCCAGCATGAGAGGGTACGATAATTCACCCCTCCACTTT,CASMRGYDNSPLHF
TRBJ1-1,.,TRBD1,TRBV5-1,TGCGCCAGCAGCCCCGGACAGGGTGAGAGAGCTTTCTTT,CASSPGQGERAFF
TRBJ2-5,.,TRBD2,TRBV7-8,TGTGCCAGCAGCTTAGAGCGGGGTGGACAAACATCTCTAGAGACCCAGTACTTC,CASSLERGGQTSLETQYF
TRBJ2-7,.,TRBD1,TRBV7-9,TGTGCCAGCAGCATGGGGACAGGCGAGCAGTACTTC,CASSMGTGEQYF
TRBJ2-6,.,TRBD2,TRBV11-2,TGTGCCAGCAGCCAAGTGAATAGCGGGGGGTCTGGGGCCAACGTCCTGACTTTC,CASSQVNSGGSGANVLTF
TRBJ2-7,.,TRBD1,TRBV7-8,TGTGCCAGCAGCAAAGGGACAGGGGGTCCCTACGAGCAGTACTTC,CASSKGTGGPYEQYF
TRBJ1-1,.,.,TRBV5-1,TGCGCCAGCAGCTTAACCGGGAACACTGAAGCTTTCTTT,CASSLTGNTEAFF
TRBJ1-2,few,TRBD1,TRBV27,TGTGCCAGCAGCAAAGGGGGCGGTTATCTCGGCTACACCTTC,CASSKGGGYLGYTF
TRBJ1-5,.,TRBD1,TRBV19,TGTGCCAGTAGTTTACAGGGGGTCGCAGCGCCCCAGCATTTT,CASSLQGVAAPQHF
TRBJ2-7,once,.,TRBV27,TGTGCCAGCAGCCGTACGGGATCCTACGAGCAGTACTTC,CASSRTGSYEQYF
TRBJ1-2,.,.,TRBV30,TGTGCCTGGAGTGTACTTGCAGGGAATGGCTACACCTTC,CAWSVLAGNGYTF
TRBJ1-2,.,TRBD1,TRBV6-5,TGTGCCAGCAGAAAGGGACAGAACAATATGCGGGGCTACACCTTC,CASRKGQNNMRGYTF
TRBJ2-2,.,.,TRBV30,TGTGCCTGGAGTGTGTTCGGGGTCGGGGAGCTGTTTTTT,CAWSVFGVGELFF
TRBJ1-1,.,.,TRBV10-3,TGTGCCATCAGTGCAGGGGTCGGGACTGAAGCTTTCTTT,CAISAGVGTEAFF
TRBJ2-3,.,.,TRBV4-1,TGCGCCAGCAGCCAAGATTTAGCAGATACGCAGTATTTT,CASSQDLADTQYF
TRBJ1-5,.,.,TRBV7-3,TGTGCCGGCAGCTTTTCCCCAGGACAGCCCCAGCATTTT,CAGSFSPGQPQHF
TRBJ1-1,.,TRBD1,TRBV28,TGTGCCAGCAGTTTGGTAAGAGTGCTTAGAGGGGGACAGGGGAAACTAGTGGACACTGAAGCTTTCTTT,CASSLVRVLRGGQGKLVDTEAFF
TRBJ2-7,.,.,TRBV7-9,TGTGCCAGCAGCTTCTCGGACAGATACGAGCAGTACTTC,CASSFSDRYEQYF
TRBJ2-1,.,.,TRBV11-2,TGTGCCAGCAGCTTACCGGTCGATGAGCAGTTCTTC,CASSLPVDEQFF
TRBJ1-1,.,TRBD1,TRBV7-9,TGTGCCAGCAGCGCACAGGGGGCGCCGGGCACTGAAGCTTTCTTT,CASSAQGAPGTEAFF
TRBJ2-7,.,TRBD2,TRBV9,TGTGCCAGCAGCGACCCCTTATCTGGGACTAGCGCCGACTACGAGCAGTACTTC,CASSDPLSGTSADYEQYF
TRBJ2-6,.,.,TRBV5-6,TGTGCCAGCAGCCGGGTGAGCTCTGGGGCCAACGTCCTGACTTTC,CASSRVSSGANVLTF
TRBJ2-3,.,.,TRBV19,TGTGCCAGTAGTAGACTCGAATTGGCAGATACGCAGTATTTT,CASSRLELADTQYF
TRBJ1-2,few,.,TRBV7-9,TGTTCCAGCACTGACAGGCATTATGGCTACACCTTC,CSSTDRHYGYTF
TRBJ2-1,few,TRBD1,TRBV30,TGTGCCGGTAACAGGGGGCTTGGAGACTACAATGAGCAGTTCTTC,CAGNRGLGDYNEQFF
TRBJ1-2,.,TRBD1,TRBV5-1,TGCGCCAGCAGCCTGGGACAGACCTATGGCTACACCTTC,CASSLGQTYGYTF
TRBJ1-6,few,.,TRBV7-2,TGTGCCAGCAGCTTACCCCCCGCACCCCTCCACTTT,CASSLPPAPLHF
TRBJ1-1,.,.,TRBV9,TGTGCCAGCAGCTCCCGGCAAGGGAGTTGGTCTGAAGCTTTCTTT,CASSSRQGSWSEAFF
TRBJ1-6,.,.,TRBV10-3,TGTGCCATCAGTGTTAGCAATTGGTCACCCCTCCACTTT,CAISVSNWSPLHF
TRBJ1-1,.,TRBD1,TRBV5-1,TGCGCCAGCAGTATCGGGACAGGGGGCCACACTGAAGCTTTCTTT,CASSIGTGGHTEAFF
TRBJ2-2,.,TRBD1,TRBV10-1,TGCGCCAGCAGGGCCGGGACAGGGGAAACCGGGGAGCTGTTTTTT,CASRAGTGETGELFF
TRBJ1-1,few,.,TRBV25-1,TGTGCCAGCAGGACAGCGAACACTGAAGCTTTCTTT,CASRTANTEAFF
TRBJ1-1,.,TRBD1,TRBV6-5,TGTGCCAGCAGTTACGAATGGACAGGGAGGACTGAAGCTTTCTTT,CASSYEWTGRTEAFF
TRBJ1-1,.,.,TRBV10-3,TGTGCCATCAGTGAGCCCCCTTTGGGGGCGGGTACTGAAGCTTTCTTT,CAISEPPLGAGTEAFF
TRBJ2-5,.,.,TRBV28,TGTGCCAGCAGTTTAGTCGGGGTCCAAGAGACCCAGTACTTC,CASSLVGVQETQYF
TRBJ2-1,.,TRBD2,TRBV5-1,TGCGCCAGCAGCCCGGGACTAGCGGGCCGCAGAGAGCAGTTCTTC,CASSPGLAGRREQFF
TRBJ2-7,.,.,TRBV4-2,TGTGCCAGCAGCCCCGCGACTAGTGTATCCTACGAGCAGTACTTC,CASSPATSVSYEQYF